These 10 T cell receptor beta chains were all obtained from the same sample, sequenced in a study of control samples from healthy donors and cancer patients. Generated by immunoSEQ multiplex PCR, the TCRdb table keeps only in-frame clones and is missing some. The table lists a few hundred thousand clones, approximately 92% of them singletons. The source material was PBMCs. Source of these receptors: a man aged 35 to 55 with head and neck cancer.

CDR3 bases: TGTGCCTGGAGTGTAGGCTACTCCTACGAGCAGTACTTC. Translated, it gives CAWSVGYSYEQYF. This chain uses TRBV30 with TRBJ2-7; D gene uncertain. This CDR3 has 13 residues. Germline CDR1 reads GTSNPN; CDR2 reads SVGIG (reference sequence). V was clipped by 0 bases and J by 0 bases, with 6 bases between them.

The chain has TRBV5-4 and TRBJ1-1, with D uncertain. Trimming pared 1 base from V and 0 bases from J, leaving 1 base between. In germline, CDR1 is SGHNT, CDR2 YYREEE (reference sequence). The CDR3 runs to 12 residues. The CDR3: CASSLMNTEAFF. The CDR3 region has the DNA TGTGCCAGCAGCTTGATGAACACTGAAGCTTTCTTT.

This clone has a single count. Other DNA sequences of this sample code for an identical CDR3. The chain employs TRBV19 and TRBJ1-4, with D unresolved. Per germline, CDR1 LNHDA and CDR2 SQIVND (reference sequence). Between the trimmed V and J ends, which lost 1 base and 0 bases, there was a span of 3 bases. The CDR3 runs to 14 residues. CDR3 loop: CASSIGATNEKLFF. For the CDR3, the DNA is TGTGCCAGTAGTATAGGTGCAACTAATGAAAAACTGTTTTTT.

V and J are TRBV6-5 and TRBJ2-7; no reliable D call. The CDR3 has 14 residues. V lost 8 bases and J lost 3, with 17 bases in between. The germline V gene has CDR1 MNHEY and CDR2 SVGAGI. CDR3 sequence (DNA): TGTGCCAGCTCCTTCCCCCTGAACCTCTACGAGCAGTACTTC. Protein product: CASSFPLNLYEQYF.

The chain is built from TRBV28 and TRBJ2-2; TRBD1 agrees at 7 bases. From germline, CDR1 is MDHEN and CDR2 SYDVKM. V was clipped by 8 bases and J by 5 bases; unmatched bases: 11. This CDR3 spans 15 amino acids. The CDR3 bases are TGTGCCAGCGGGGAACAGGGGTCGTATACCGGGGAGCTGTTTTTT. It encodes CASGEQGSYTGELFF.

The chain recombines TRBV7-3 with TRBJ2-2; TRBD2 aligns across 7 bases. V lost 3 bases to trimming and J lost 1 base; unmatched junction nucleotides: 5. Germline CDR1 is SGHTA and CDR2 is FQGTGA. The CDR3 is made up of 16 amino acids. The CDR3 region has the DNA TGTGCCAGCAGCTTGGTCGCGGGAGTGAACACCGGGGAGCTGTTTTTT. The encoded protein is CASSLVAGVNTGELFF.

This chain links TRBV19 with TRBJ2-4; no clear D gene. The V gene lost 11 bases and the J gene lost 3 bases, with 14 bases spanning the gap. This CDR3 spans 13 amino acids. Germline V lookup: CDR1 LNHDA, CDR2 SQIVND (reference sequence). Written as DNA, the CDR3 is TGTGCCTGTGCGGCCCTCGGCAAAAACATTCAGTACTTC. Translation: CACAALGKNIQYF.

This clone was seen a single time. The CDR3 loop is CASSTGTEATNEKLFF. The CDR3 DNA sequence: TGTGCCAGCAGCACGGGGACCGAAGCAACTAATGAAAAACTGTTTTTT. The rearrangement joins TRBV5-4 to TRBJ1-4; possible D gene TRBD1, 5 bases. The germline V gene has CDR1 SGHNT and CDR2 YYREEE (reference sequence). Trimming cost V 4 bases and J 0 bases, with 13 bases left between them. The CDR3 is 16 residues long.

The V and J genes are TRBV3-1 (or the pseudogene TRBV3-2) and TRBJ1-1; D gene uncertain. This CDR3 is built from 15 residues. The germline gives CDR1 LGHDT, CDR2 YNNKEL (reference sequence). The V end lost 1 base, the J end lost 8 bases, and 17 bases lay between the germline ends. CDR3 sequence reads: CASSQGRMLALEAFF. CDR3 nucleotides: TGTGCCAGCAGCCAAGGGCGCATGTTGGCCTTGGAAGCTTTCTTT.

This clone was counted only a few times. J is TRBJ2-1 and V is TRBV4-2, with 7 bases aligning to TRBD2. CDR1 and CDR2 (germline): LGHNA, YNFKEQ. The V and J ends lost 4 bases and 9 bases, in that order; junction bases with no gene match: 12. The CDR3 spans 15 residues. The CDR3 DNA reads as TGTGCCAGCAGCCCGCAGACCCGATCGGGAGGTGAGCAGTTCTTC. This translates into CASSPQTRSGGEQFF.